This T cell receptor (beta chain) was observed in a study of blood T cell repertoires in COVID-19. In the study overall: Specimens from acute and convalescent COVID-19 originated in the United States, Italy and Spain.

The sample holds a few counts of this clone. In the original processing: Nucleated cell counts were estimated from reference gene primer amplification. The protocol was immunoSEQ multiplex PCR, while the TCRdb copy is restricted to in-frame clones and leaves out a portion. The V and J calls and the clone size are those of that table, but D and trimming were determined from the DNA. The sample carries approximately 160,000 clones, around 86% recorded once. The TCR originated in a man aged 65 to 79 who had recovered from COVID-19. The source material was peripheral blood.

In DNA form, the CDR3 reads TGTGCCAGCAGCCAACGCTCAGGGACTAGCGGGAGGGCCTATGGGGAGACCCAGTACTTC. Translating gives CASSQRSGTSGRAYGETQYF. This chain links TRBV14 with TRBJ2-5, with 16 bases aligning to TRBD2. Trimming at V came to 2 bases and at J to 5 bases, leaving 14 bases not matched to a gene. This CDR3 is 20 amino acids long. CDR1 SGHDN and CDR2 FVKESK come from the germline V gene.